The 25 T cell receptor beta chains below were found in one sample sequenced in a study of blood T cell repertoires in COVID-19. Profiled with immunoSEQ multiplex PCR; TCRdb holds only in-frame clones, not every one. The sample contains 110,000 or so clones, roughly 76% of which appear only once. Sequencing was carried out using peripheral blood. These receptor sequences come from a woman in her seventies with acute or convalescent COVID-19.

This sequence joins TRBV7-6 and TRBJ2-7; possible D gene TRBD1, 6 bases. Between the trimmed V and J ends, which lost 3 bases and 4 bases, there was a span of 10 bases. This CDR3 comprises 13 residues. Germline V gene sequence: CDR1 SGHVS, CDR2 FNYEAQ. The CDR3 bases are TGTGCCAGCAGCTTCACGGACAGTTACGAGCAGTACTTC. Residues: CASSFTDSYEQYF.

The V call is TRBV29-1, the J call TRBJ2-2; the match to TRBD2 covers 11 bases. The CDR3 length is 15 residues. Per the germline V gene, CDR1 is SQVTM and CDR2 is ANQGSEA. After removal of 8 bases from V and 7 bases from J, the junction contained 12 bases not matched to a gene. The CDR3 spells CSSLGLAGGIGELFF. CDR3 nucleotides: TGCAGCAGTTTGGGCTTAGCGGGAGGGATCGGGGAGCTGTTTTTT.

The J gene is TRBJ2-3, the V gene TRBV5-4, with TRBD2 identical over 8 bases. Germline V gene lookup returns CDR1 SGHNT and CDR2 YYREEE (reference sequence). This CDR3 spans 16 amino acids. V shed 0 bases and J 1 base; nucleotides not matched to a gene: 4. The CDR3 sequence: CASSLAGRGGTDTQYF. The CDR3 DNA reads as TGTGCCAGCAGCTTGGCCGGGCGGGGGGGCACAGATACGCAGTATTTT.

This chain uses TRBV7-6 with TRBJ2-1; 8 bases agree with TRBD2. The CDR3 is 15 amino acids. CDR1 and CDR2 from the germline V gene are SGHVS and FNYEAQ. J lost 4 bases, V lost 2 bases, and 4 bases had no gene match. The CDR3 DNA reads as TGTGCCAGCAGCTTATCGGGACTAGGATACAATGAGCAGTTCTTC. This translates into CASSLSGLGYNEQFF.

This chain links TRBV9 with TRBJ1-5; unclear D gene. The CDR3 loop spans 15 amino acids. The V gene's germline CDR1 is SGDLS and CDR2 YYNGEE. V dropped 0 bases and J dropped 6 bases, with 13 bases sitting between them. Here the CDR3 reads CASSVAGSSTQPQHF. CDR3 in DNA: TGTGCCAGCAGCGTAGCCGGGTCCTCCACTCAGCCCCAGCATTTT.

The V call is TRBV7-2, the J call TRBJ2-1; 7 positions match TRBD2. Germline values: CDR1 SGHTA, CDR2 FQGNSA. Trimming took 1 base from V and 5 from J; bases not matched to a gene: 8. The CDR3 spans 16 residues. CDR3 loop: CASSLGDYATHNEQFF. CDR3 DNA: TGTGCCAGCAGCTTAGGGGACTACGCGACCCACAATGAGCAGTTCTTC.

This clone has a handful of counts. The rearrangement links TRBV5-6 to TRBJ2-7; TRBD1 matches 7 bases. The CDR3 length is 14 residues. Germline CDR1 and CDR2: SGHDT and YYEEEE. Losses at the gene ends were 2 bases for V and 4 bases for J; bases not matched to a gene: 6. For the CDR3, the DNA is TGTGCCAGCAGCTTAACAGGGGAGCGGTACGAGCAGTACTTC. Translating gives CASSLTGERYEQYF. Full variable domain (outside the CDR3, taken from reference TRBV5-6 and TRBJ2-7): DAGVTQSPTHLIKTRGQQVTLRCSPKSGHDTVSWYQQALGQGPQFIFQYYEEEERQRGNFPDRFSGHQFPNYSSELNVNALLLGDSALYLCASSLTGERYEQYFGPGTRLTVT.

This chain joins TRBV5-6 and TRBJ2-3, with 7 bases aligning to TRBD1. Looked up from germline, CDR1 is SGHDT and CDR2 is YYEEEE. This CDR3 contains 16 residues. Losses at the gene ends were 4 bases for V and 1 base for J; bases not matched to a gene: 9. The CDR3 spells CASSGLGGSGTDTQYF. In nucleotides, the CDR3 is TGTGCCAGCAGCGGCTTAGGGGGCAGTGGCACAGATACGCAGTATTTT.

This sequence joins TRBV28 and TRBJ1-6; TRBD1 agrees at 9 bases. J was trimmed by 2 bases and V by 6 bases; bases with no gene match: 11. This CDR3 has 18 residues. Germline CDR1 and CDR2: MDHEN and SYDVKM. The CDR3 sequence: CASRPGQGKDAYNSPLHF. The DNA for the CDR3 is TGTGCCAGCAGACCGGGACAGGGAAAAGACGCCTATAATTCACCCCTCCACTTT.

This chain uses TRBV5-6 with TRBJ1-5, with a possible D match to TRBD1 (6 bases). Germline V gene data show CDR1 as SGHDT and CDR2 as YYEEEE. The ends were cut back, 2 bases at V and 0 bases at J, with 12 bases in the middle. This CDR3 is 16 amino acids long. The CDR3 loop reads CASSLGGVFSNQPQHF. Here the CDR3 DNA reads TGTGCCAGCAGCTTAGGGGGAGTATTTAGCAATCAGCCCCAGCATTTT. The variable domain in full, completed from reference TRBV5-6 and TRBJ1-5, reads DAGVTQSPTHLIKTRGQQVTLRCSPKSGHDTVSWYQQALGQGPQFIFQYYEEEERQRGNFPDRFSGHQFPNYSSELNVNALLLGDSALYLCASSLGGVFSNQPQHFGDGTRLSIL.

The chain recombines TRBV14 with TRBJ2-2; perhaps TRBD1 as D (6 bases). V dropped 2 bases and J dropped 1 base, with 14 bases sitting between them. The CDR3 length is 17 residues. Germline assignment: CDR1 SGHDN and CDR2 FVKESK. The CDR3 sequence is CASSQHTGYRNTGELFF. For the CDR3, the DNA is TGTGCCAGCAGCCAACATACAGGGTACAGGAACACCGGGGAGCTGTTTTTT.

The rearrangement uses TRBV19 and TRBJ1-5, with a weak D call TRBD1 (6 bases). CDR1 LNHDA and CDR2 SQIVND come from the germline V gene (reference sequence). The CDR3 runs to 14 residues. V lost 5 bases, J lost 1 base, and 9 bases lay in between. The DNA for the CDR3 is TGTGCCAGTAGTCCAGGACAGAGCAATCAGCCCCAGCATTTT. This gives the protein CASSPGQSNQPQHF.

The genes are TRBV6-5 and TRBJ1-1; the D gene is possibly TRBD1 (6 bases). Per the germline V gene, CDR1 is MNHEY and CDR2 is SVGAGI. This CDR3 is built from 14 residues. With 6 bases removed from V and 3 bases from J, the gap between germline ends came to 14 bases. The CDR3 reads CASRLHRVDTEAFF. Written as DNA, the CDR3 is TGTGCCAGCAGGCTTCACAGGGTTGACACTGAAGCTTTCTTT.

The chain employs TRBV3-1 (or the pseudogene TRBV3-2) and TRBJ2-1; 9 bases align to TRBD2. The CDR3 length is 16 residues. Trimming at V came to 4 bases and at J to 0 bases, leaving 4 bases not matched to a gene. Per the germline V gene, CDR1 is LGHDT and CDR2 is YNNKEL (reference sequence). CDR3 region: CASSPLAGSSYNEQFF. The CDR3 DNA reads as TGTGCCAGCAGCCCTCTAGCGGGGAGCTCCTACAATGAGCAGTTCTTC.

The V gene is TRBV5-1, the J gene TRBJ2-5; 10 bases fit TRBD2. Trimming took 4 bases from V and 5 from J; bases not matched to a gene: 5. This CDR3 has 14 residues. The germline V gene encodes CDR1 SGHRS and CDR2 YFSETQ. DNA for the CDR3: TGCGCCAGCAGCCCGCTACTAGCGGGGGAGACCCAGTACTTC. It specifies CASSPLLAGETQYF.

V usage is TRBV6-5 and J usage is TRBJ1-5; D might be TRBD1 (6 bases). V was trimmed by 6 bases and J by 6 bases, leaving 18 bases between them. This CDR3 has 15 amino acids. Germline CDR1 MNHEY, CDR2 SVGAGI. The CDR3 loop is CASRRQVGEGQPQHF. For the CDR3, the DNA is TGTGCCAGCAGACGACAGGTCGGGGAGGGTCAGCCCCAGCATTTT.

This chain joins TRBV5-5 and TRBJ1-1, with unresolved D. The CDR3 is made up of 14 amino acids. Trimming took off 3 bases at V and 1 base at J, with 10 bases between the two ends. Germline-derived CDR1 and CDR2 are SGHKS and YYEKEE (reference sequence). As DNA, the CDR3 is TGTGCCAGCAGCTCCCAGAACAGGAACACTGAAGCTTTCTTT. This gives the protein CASSSQNRNTEAFF.

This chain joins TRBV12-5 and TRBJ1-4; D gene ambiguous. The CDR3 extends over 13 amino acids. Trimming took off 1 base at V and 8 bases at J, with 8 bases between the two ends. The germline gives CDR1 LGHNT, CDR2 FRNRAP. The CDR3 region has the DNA TGTGCTAGTGGTTTGGCCCAGAGGGAAAAACTGTTTTTT. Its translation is CASGLAQREKLFF.

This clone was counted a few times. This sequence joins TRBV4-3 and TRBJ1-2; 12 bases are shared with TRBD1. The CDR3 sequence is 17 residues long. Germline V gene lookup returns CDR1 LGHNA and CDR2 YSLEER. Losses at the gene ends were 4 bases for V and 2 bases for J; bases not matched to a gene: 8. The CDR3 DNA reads TGCGCCAGCAGCCGCGGGACAGGGGGCTATGGAAACTATGGCTACACCTTC. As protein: CASSRGTGGYGNYGYTF.

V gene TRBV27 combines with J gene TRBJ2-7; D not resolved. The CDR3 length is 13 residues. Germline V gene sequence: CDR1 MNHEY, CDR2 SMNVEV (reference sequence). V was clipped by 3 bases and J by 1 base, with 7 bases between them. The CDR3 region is CASSFAQSYEQYF. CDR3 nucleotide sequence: TGTGCCAGCAGTTTCGCACAGTCCTACGAGCAGTACTTC.

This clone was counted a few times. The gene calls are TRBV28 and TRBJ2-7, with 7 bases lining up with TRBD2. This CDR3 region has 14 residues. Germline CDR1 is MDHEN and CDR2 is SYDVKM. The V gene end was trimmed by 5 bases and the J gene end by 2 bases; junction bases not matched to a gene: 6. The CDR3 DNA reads TGTGCCAGCAGTATAGCGGGCGTTACCTACGAGCAGTACTTC. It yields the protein CASSIAGVTYEQYF.

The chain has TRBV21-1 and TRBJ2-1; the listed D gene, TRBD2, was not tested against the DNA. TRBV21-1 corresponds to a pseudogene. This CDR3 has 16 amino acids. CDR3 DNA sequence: TGTGCCAGCAGCAAAGTGGGGACTAGCGGTTACAATGAGCAGTTCTTC. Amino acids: CASSKVGTSGYNEQFF.

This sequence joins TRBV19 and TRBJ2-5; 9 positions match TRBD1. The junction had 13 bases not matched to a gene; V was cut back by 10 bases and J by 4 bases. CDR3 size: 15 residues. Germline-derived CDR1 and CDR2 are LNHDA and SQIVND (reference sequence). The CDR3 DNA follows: TGTGCCACCACCAGGGGGGCGGACAGGGGAGAGACCCAGTACTTC. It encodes CATTRGADRGETQYF.

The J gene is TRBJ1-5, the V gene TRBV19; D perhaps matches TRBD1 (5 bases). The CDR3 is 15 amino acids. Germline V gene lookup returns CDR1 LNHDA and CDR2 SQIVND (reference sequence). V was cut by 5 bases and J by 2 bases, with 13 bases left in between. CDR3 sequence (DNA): TGTGCCAGTAGTCTGACCGGGGGGGGCAATCAGCCCCAGCATTTT. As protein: CASSLTGGGNQPQHF.

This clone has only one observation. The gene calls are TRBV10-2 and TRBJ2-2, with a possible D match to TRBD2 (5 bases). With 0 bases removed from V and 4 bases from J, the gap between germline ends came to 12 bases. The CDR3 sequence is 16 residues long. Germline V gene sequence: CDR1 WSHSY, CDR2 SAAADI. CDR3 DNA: TGCGCCAGCAGTGAGTCAAGAGGGCTGGGCACCGGGGAGCTGTTTTTT. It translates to CASSESRGLGTGELFF.